The 20 T cell receptor beta chains below come from one sample, sequenced in a study of neoadjuvant nivolumab and ipilimumab in lung cancer. Sequencing was performed with immunoSEQ multiplex PCR; in TCRdb, only in-frame clones are kept and a portion is missing. Here the sample spans around 20,000 clones, approximately 73% being singletons. The sample consisted of tumor tissue, taken after neoadjuvant nivolumab, alone or with ipilimumab, at or shortly before surgery. The receptors were sampled from an adult with non-small cell lung cancer.

The rearrangement uses TRBV18 and TRBJ1-2; 7 bases match TRBD1. The CDR3 is 13 amino acids. Germline loops: CDR1 KGHSH, CDR2 LQKENI. V was pared by 3 bases and J by 6 bases, with 4 bases of the junction left unmatched. The CDR3 loop is CASSPSGGNGYTF. The CDR3 DNA reads as TGTGCCAGCTCACCGTCAGGGGGGAATGGCTACACCTTC.

The J gene is TRBJ2-2, the V gene TRBV15; 8 bases fit TRBD1. Germline assignment: CDR1 LNHNV and CDR2 YYDKDF (reference sequence). This CDR3 contains 14 residues. V lost 3 bases to trimming and J lost 7 bases; unmatched junction nucleotides: 4. The CDR3 sequence is CATSRGQEGGELFF. The CDR3 DNA reads TGTGCCACCAGCAGGGGACAGGAGGGCGGGGAGCTGTTTTTT. The full variable domain, with the rest looked up from reference TRBV15 and TRBJ2-2, is DAMVIQNPRYQVTQFGKPVTLSCSQTLNHNVMYWYQQKSSQAPKLLFHYYDKDFNNEADTPDNFQSRRPNTSFCFLDIRSPGLGDTAMYLCATSRGQEGGELFFGEGSRLTVL.

J is TRBJ2-6 and V is TRBV11-2; D is uncertain. Germline values: CDR1 SGHAT, CDR2 FQNNGV. V lost 2 bases and J 0 bases, leaving 14 bases between the germline ends. The CDR3 contains 18 residues. The CDR3 loop is CASSLSAGASSGANVLTF. The CDR3 DNA is TGTGCCAGCAGCTTAAGCGCTGGCGCGAGCTCTGGGGCCAACGTCCTGACTTTC. Full variable domain (rest looked up from reference TRBV11-2 and TRBJ2-6): EAGVAQSPRYKIIEKRQSVAFWCNPISGHATLYWYQQILGQGPKLLIQFQNNGVVDDSQLPKDRFSAERLKGVDSTLKIQPAKLEDSAVYLCASSLSAGASSGANVLTFGAGSRLTVL.

This rearrangement joins TRBV18 to TRBJ2-3; 8 bases fit TRBD1. Losses at the gene ends were 2 bases for V and 4 bases for J; bases not matched to a gene: 11. This CDR3 is 17 amino acids long. Germline V gene data show CDR1 as KGHSH and CDR2 as LQKENI. In nucleotides, the CDR3 is TGTGCCAGCTCACCATCCTACAGGGGGGTTGGCGCAGATACGCAGTATTTT. Residues: CASSPSYRGVGADTQYF.

This clone rates as medium-sized. The V gene is TRBV7-8, the J gene TRBJ1-1; no definite D call. From germline, CDR1 is SGHVS and CDR2 FQNEAQ. The germline V and J ends were trimmed by 1 base and 0 bases, with 24 bases remaining between them. The CDR3 totals 20 residues. The CDR3 loop is CASSLVTWPSNGSMNTEAFF. The CDR3 nucleotides read TGTGCCAGCAGCTTAGTGACCTGGCCCTCGAATGGATCCATGAACACTGAAGCTTTCTTT. The full variable domain, its missing parts supplied by reference TRBV7-8 and TRBJ1-1, is GAGVSQSPRYKVAKRGQDVALRCDPISGHVSLFWYQQALGQGPEFLTYFQNEAQLDKSGLPSDRFFAERPEGSVSTLKIQRTQQEDSAVYLCASSLVTWPSNGSMNTEAFFGQGTRLTVV.

The chain is built from TRBV7-2 and TRBJ2-7; 11 bases fit TRBD2. Trimming took 5 bases from V and 3 from J; bases not matched to a gene: 6. The CDR3 sequence is 15 residues long. The V gene's germline CDR1 is SGHTA and CDR2 FQGNSA. The CDR3 region has the DNA TGTGCCAGCAGCGTTACCGGGACTAGCGGCTACGAGCAGTACTTC. This translates into CASSVTGTSGYEQYF.

This clone is termed medium-sized. This chain connects TRBV4-1 to TRBJ2-5; 11 nucleotides agree with TRBD2. The CDR3 covers 18 residues. The ends lost 4 bases at V and 5 bases at J; junction bases unmatched: 15. From germline, CDR1 is MGHRA and CDR2 YSYEKL. CDR3 loop: CASSPGAVASGRLETQYF. In DNA form, the CDR3 reads TGCGCCAGCAGCCCGGGGGCGGTGGCTAGCGGGAGGTTGGAGACCCAGTACTTC.

The genes are TRBV7-2 and TRBJ1-2, with D uncertain. The CDR3 sequence is 13 residues long. The V end was cut by 3 bases, the J end by 6 bases, with 11 bases between. The germline CDR1 and CDR2 sequences are SGHTA and FQGNSA. CDR3 nucleotide sequence: TGTGCCAGCAGCTTGCCGGGGTATCATGGCTACACCTTC. This codes for CASSLPGYHGYTF.

This clone was counted once. This sequence joins TRBV4-2 and TRBJ2-7; either TRBD1 or TRBD2 may fit D (5 bases each). Trimming removed 7 bases at V and 0 bases at J, with 10 bases between. CDR1 and CDR2 (germline): LGHNA, YNFKEQ. The length of the CDR3 is 13 residues. CDR3 loop: CASTRDRSYEQYF. The DNA of the CDR3 is TGTGCCAGCACCCGGGACCGCTCCTACGAGCAGTACTTC.

This clone has a handful of counts. The chain couples TRBV11-2 to TRBJ2-5; 11 nucleotides match TRBD2. Trimming cost V 0 bases and J 5 bases; bases outside gene matches: 11. The germline gives CDR1 SGHAT, CDR2 FQNNGV. This CDR3 is built from 18 residues. CDR3 loop: CASSLDVSTSGRGETQYF. DNA for the CDR3: TGTGCCAGCAGCTTAGATGTCAGCACTAGCGGGAGAGGGGAGACCCAGTACTTC.

The gene calls are TRBV4-1 and TRBJ2-3; 9 bases are shared with TRBD2. The J segment lost 1 base and the V segment lost 0 bases, leaving 8 bases of the junction unmatched. Germline lookup yields CDR1 MGHRA and CDR2 YSYEKL. The CDR3 sequence is 18 residues long. The CDR3 region is CASSQDFNLAGRTDTQYF. In nucleotides, the CDR3 is TGCGCCAGCAGCCAAGATTTTAACCTAGCGGGACGCACAGATACGCAGTATTTT.

In this sample, this clone is medium-sized. The rearrangement uses TRBV5-1 and TRBJ1-2; perhaps TRBD1 as D (5 bases). This CDR3 region has 15 residues. The V end lost 0 bases, the J end lost 2 bases, and 11 bases lay between the germline ends. From germline, CDR1 is SGHRS and CDR2 YFSETQ. CDR3 amino acids: CASSLDGARNYGYTF. The CDR3 coding sequence is TGCGCCAGCAGCTTGGACGGGGCTAGGAACTATGGCTACACCTTC.

Only one count was recorded for this clone. The V and J genes are TRBV25-1 and TRBJ2-4; D gene ambiguous. Per germline, CDR1 MGHDK and CDR2 SYGVNS. The CDR3 spans 13 residues. Trimming pared 1 base from V and 4 bases from J, leaving 5 bases between. CDR3 in DNA: TGTGCCAGCAGTGAATTGAATAAAAACATTCAGTACTTC. Protein product: CASSELNKNIQYF.

This rearrangement joins TRBV5-4 to TRBJ2-1; TRBD2 matches 7 bases. CDR3 length: 15 amino acids. Germline CDR1 is SGHNT and CDR2 is YYREEE (reference sequence). Trimming at V came to 0 bases and at J to 5 bases, leaving 5 bases not matched to a gene. The CDR3 sequence is CASSLAGGRDNEQFF. The CDR3 nucleotides read TGTGCCAGCAGCTTGGCGGGAGGAAGGGACAATGAGCAGTTCTTC.

V and J are TRBV7-6 and TRBJ2-1; TRBD2 matches 8 bases. V dropped 0 bases and J dropped 4; count of bases not matched to a gene: 8. CDR1 and CDR2 (germline): SGHVS, FNYEAQ. This CDR3 has 17 residues. The CDR3 sequence is CASSLAPLGLGYNEQFF. The CDR3 DNA follows: TGTGCCAGCAGCTTAGCGCCCCTGGGACTAGGGTACAATGAGCAGTTCTTC.

This clone was seen once. CDR3 sequence: CSVERASGSNEQFF. CDR3 DNA sequence: TGCAGCGTTGAGAGGGCTAGCGGGAGTAATGAGCAGTTCTTC. V usage is TRBV29-1 and J usage is TRBJ2-1; TRBD2 aligns across 10 bases. V shed 3 bases, J shed 7 bases, and the junction held 6 bases outside the gene matches. Germline assignment: CDR1 SQVTM and CDR2 ANQGSEA. There are 14 residues in the CDR3.

The chain links TRBV9 to TRBJ2-3; 7 nucleotides align to TRBD1. The germline V gene has CDR1 SGDLS and CDR2 YYNGEE. Unmatched junction bases numbered 3, after V lost 4 bases and J lost 1 base. The CDR3 runs 14 residues. The CDR3 DNA reads as TGTGCCAGCAGCTCGGGACAGCGCACAGATACGCAGTATTTT. It encodes CASSSGQRTDTQYF.

This rearrangement joins TRBV7-9 to TRBJ2-7; 9 bases match TRBD1. This CDR3 is 12 amino acids long. CDR1 is SEHNR, CDR2 FQNEAQ, per germline (reference sequence). J gave up 5 bases and V 5 bases, and 1 base lay outside the gene matches. CDR3 in DNA: TGTGCCAGCAGCAGGGACAGGGACGAGCAGTACTTC. Translation: CASSRDRDEQYF.

The CDR3 reads CASSLHSGQGFDSGYTF. DNA for the CDR3: TGCGCCAGCAGCCTCCATTCCGGGCAGGGATTCGATTCTGGCTACACCTTC. The rearrangement joins TRBV4-1 to TRBJ1-2; D is possibly TRBD1 (5 bases). The CDR3 consists of 17 residues. Between the trimmed V and J ends, which lost 4 bases and 7 bases, there was a span of 25 bases. The germline gives CDR1 MGHRA, CDR2 YSYEKL.

The chain joins TRBV7-6 to TRBJ1-2; D remains unclear. Trimming removed 8 bases at V and 2 bases at J, with 15 bases between. The germline gives CDR1 SGHVS, CDR2 FNYEAQ. There are 14 residues in the CDR3. In nucleotides, the CDR3 is TGTGCCAGCCGTGCGCTCGACGCCAACTATGGCTACACCTTC. It codes for CASRALDANYGYTF. The full variable domain, completed using reference TRBV7-6 and TRBJ1-2, is GAGVSQSPRYKVTKRGQDVALRCDPISGHVSLYWYRQALGQGPEFLTYFNYEAQQDKSGLPNDRFSAERPEGSISTLTIQRTEQRDSAMYRCASRALDANYGYTFGSGTRLTVV.